The 25 T cell receptor beta chains below come from one sample, sequenced in a study of cytomegalovirus exposure and HLA in healthy donors (dated by TCRdb to between 2016 and 2019). Library preparation employed the immunoSEQ multiplex PCR assay. The multiplex PCR relied on a mix of 60 forward primers for TCR Vbeta segments and 13 reverse primers for TCR Jbeta segments. TCRdb provides this immuneACCESS table in a form limited to in-frame rearrangements. Some clones are lacking; in checked studies, under half of them reflect an unresolved V gene, and why the rest are absent is not known. Here the sample has approximately 220,000 clones; 65% to 85% occur a single time. The biggest ten clones account for roughly 0.71% of the sample. The material sequenced was PBMCs. The source is a boy aged 2 to 9 in good health and CMV-seronegative.

This clone has ten or more counts. The V and J genes are TRBV6-5 and TRBJ1-3; no clear D. The V end was cut by 2 bases, the J end by 0 bases, with 5 bases between. The CDR3 sequence is 14 residues long. Germline V gene data show CDR1 as MNHEY and CDR2 as SVGAGI. The CDR3, as DNA: TGTGCCAGCAGTTACGCCAGCTCTGGAAACACCATATATTTT. As protein: CASSYASSGNTIYF.

In its sample, this clone was seen a few times. V usage is TRBV6-1 and J usage is TRBJ2-7; 8 bases line up with TRBD1. The CDR3 runs 14 residues. CDR1 and CDR2 (germline): MNHNS, SASEGT. The V segment lost 5 bases and the J segment 1 base; nucleotides outside the gene matches: 4. The CDR3 nucleotides read TGTGCCAGCAGTAAAACAGGGGGATCCTACGAGCAGTACTTC. Amino acids: CASSKTGGSYEQYF.

The CDR3 DNA follows: TGTGCCAGCACCTTAAACACCGGGGAGCTGTTTTTT. Encoded protein: CASTLNTGELFF. The V and J genes are TRBV6-6 and TRBJ2-2; D is uncertain. The V gene's germline CDR1 is MNHNY and CDR2 SVGAGI (reference sequence). The CDR3 length is 12 residues. V lost 7 bases and J 2 bases, leaving 5 bases between the germline ends.

A remark on this clone: The junction shows a germline mismatch at one end, possibly a read error. DNA of the CDR3: TGCTGCGGACTAAGGACCGGGGAGCTGTTTTTT. It encodes CCGLRTGELFF. The chain joins TRBV30 to TRBJ2-2; D is perhaps TRBD2 (6 bases). Germline V gene lookup returns CDR1 GTSNPN and CDR2 SVGIG (reference sequence). CDR3 length: 11 residues.

The chain carries TRBV6-1 and TRBJ2-7; 12 nucleotides match TRBD2. Germline lookup yields CDR1 MNHNS and CDR2 SASEGT. CDR3 size: 15 residues. Unmatched junction bases numbered 7, after V lost 3 bases and J lost 7 bases. The CDR3 nucleotides read TGTGCCAGCAGTGAGTGGCTAGCGGGAGGGGGAGAGCAGTACGTC. This sequence encodes CASSEWLAGGGEQYV.

This chain connects TRBV6-5 to TRBJ2-1, with D hard to call. Trimming took 6 bases from V and 6 from J, leaving 15 bases between them. The CDR3 extends over 14 amino acids. Per germline, CDR1 MNHEY and CDR2 SVGAGI. Written as DNA, the CDR3 is TGTGCCAGCAGAAACACAGTATTTGGCAATGAGCAGTTCTTC. The encoded protein is CASRNTVFGNEQFF.

The V gene is TRBV27, the J gene TRBJ2-7; tentatively, D is TRBD1 (6 bases). The length of the CDR3 is 14 residues. Germline-derived CDR1 and CDR2 are MNHEY and SMNVEV (reference sequence). The ends were cut back, 3 bases at V and 5 bases at J, with 14 bases in the middle. CDR3 nucleotide sequence: TGTGCCAGCAGTTTTCTTTTAGGGGGACACGAGCAGTACTTC. It codes for CASSFLLGGHEQYF.

The chain carries TRBV28 and TRBJ1-1, with 7 nucleotides matching TRBD1. V lost 6 bases, J lost 5 bases, and 9 bases stayed unmatched. Per germline, CDR1 MDHEN and CDR2 SYDVKM. The CDR3 loop spans 14 amino acids. The CDR3 nucleotides read TGTGCCAGCAGCCTTAACAGGGGATGGACTGAAGCTTTCTTT. It codes for CASSLNRGWTEAFF.

The CDR3 sequence is CAWFTVTPSGANVLTF. The CDR3 DNA is TGTGCCTGGTTCACCGTAACTCCCTCTGGGGCCAACGTCCTGACTTTC. The V gene is TRBV30, the J gene TRBJ2-6; D remains ambiguous. Germline CDR1 and CDR2: GTSNPN and SVGIG (reference sequence). Deletions cut 5 bases from V and 0 bases from J, with 14 bases between. The CDR3 is 16 amino acids. The full variable domain, its missing parts supplied by reference TRBV30 and TRBJ2-6, is SQTIHQWPATLVQPVGSPLSLECTVEGTSNPNLYWYRQAAGRGLQLLFYSVGIGQISSEVPQNLSASRPQDRQFILSSKKLLLSDSGFYLCAWFTVTPSGANVLTFGAGSRLTVL.

About this clone: The junction differs from germline at one of its ends, possibly a read error. This chain uses TRBV7-7 with TRBJ2-5, with TRBD2 matching 15 bases. The CDR3 has 15 residues. CDR1 and CDR2 (germline): SSHAT, FNYEAQ (reference sequence). The CDR3 sequence is CASTRTSGGAETQYF. CDR3 in DNA: TGTGCTAGCACCCGGACTAGCGGGGGGGCAGAGACCCAGTACTTC. Full variable domain (rest looked up from reference TRBV7-7 and TRBJ2-5): GAGVSQSPRYKVTKRGQDVTLRCDPISSHATLYWYQQALGQGPEFLTYFNYEAQPDKSGLPSDRFSAERPEGSISTLTIQRTEQRDSAMYRCASTRTSGGAETQYFGPGTRLLVL.

The chain couples TRBV4-1 to TRBJ2-5; a weak D match, TRBD2 (5 bases). Germline V CDR1 and CDR2: MGHRA, YSYEKL. V was cut by 4 bases and J by 0 bases, with 9 bases left in between. This CDR3 has 14 amino acids. Here the CDR3 reads CASSRTRDQETQYF. CDR3 coding DNA: TGCGCCAGCAGCCGTACGCGGGACCAAGAGACCCAGTACTTC.

The table lists this clone with a count of one. V and J are TRBV27 and TRBJ2-3; D is unresolved. CDR1 and CDR2 from the germline V gene are MNHEY and SMNVEV (reference sequence). Trimming removed 5 bases from V and 10 bases from J, with 7 bases in between. The CDR3 covers 10 residues. DNA of the CDR3: TGTGCCAGCAGTCTTTCTCCGCAGTATTTT. Translated, it gives CASSLSPQYF.

The rearrangement joins TRBV30 to TRBJ1-1; D may be TRBD1 (5 bases). The CDR3 is 11 amino acids. V lost 3 bases and J 7 bases, leaving 9 bases between the germline ends. Germline V gene sequence: CDR1 GTSNPN, CDR2 SVGIG (reference sequence). The CDR3 DNA reads TGTGCCTGGAGGCCGGGGGGTGAAGCTTTCTTT. Protein product: CAWRPGGEAFF.

This chain connects TRBV7-9 to TRBJ2-1; 9 bases line up with TRBD1. V lost 4 bases and J lost 4; bases outside the gene matches: 8. The CDR3 is 16 amino acids. The germline CDR1 and CDR2 sequences are SEHNR and FQNEAQ (reference sequence). CDR3 DNA: TGTGCCAGCAGCTCAGCACAGGGGGCGCATTACAATGAGCAGTTCTTC. This encodes CASSSAQGAHYNEQFF.

The rearrangement links TRBV6-1 to TRBJ2-3; 10 nucleotides line up with TRBD2. The length of the CDR3 is 15 residues. Germline assignment: CDR1 MNHNS and CDR2 SASEGT. Germline trimming cut 2 bases from V and 5 bases from J; bases unmatched to any gene: 4. The CDR3: CASSERSGGVDTQYF. The CDR3 DNA follows: TGTGCCAGCAGTGAAAGGAGCGGGGGGGTAGATACGCAGTATTTT.

The gene calls are TRBV11-1 and TRBJ1-2, with 7 positions matching TRBD1. The ends lost 2 bases at V and 2 bases at J; junction bases unmatched: 14. The CDR3 is 18 residues long. Germline values: CDR1 SGHAT, CDR2 FQDESV (reference sequence). The CDR3 nucleotides are TGTGCCAGCAGCTTACTAGGGACAGAGGGAAATCAGAACTATGGCTACACCTTC. The encoded protein is CASSLLGTEGNQNYGYTF.

The genes are TRBV7-2 and TRBJ2-1; TRBD1 matches at 7 bases. Trimming took 5 bases from V and 4 from J; bases not matched to a gene: 8. The CDR3 runs 15 residues. CDR1 is SGHTA, CDR2 FQGNSA, per germline. The CDR3 region is CASSPRGLSYNEQFF. In DNA form, the CDR3 reads TGTGCCAGCAGCCCGAGGGGGCTATCTTACAATGAGCAGTTCTTC.

The chain has TRBV9 and TRBJ1-6; D is uncertain. The germline V gene encodes CDR1 SGDLS and CDR2 YYNGEE. The V gene lost 3 bases and the J gene lost 4 bases, with 8 bases spanning the gap. This CDR3 has 14 residues. The CDR3 nucleotides read TGTGCCAGCAGCGCCGGGTTTTATAATTCACCCCTCCACTTT. As protein: CASSAGFYNSPLHF.

V gene TRBV18 combines with J gene TRBJ2-7, with a weak D call TRBD1 (6 bases). Germline loops: CDR1 KGHSH, CDR2 LQKENI. The CDR3 is 14 amino acids. The V end was cut by 5 bases, the J end by 1 base, with 12 bases between. This chain's CDR3 is CASSSAQGSYEQYF. The CDR3 DNA is TGTGCCAGCTCATCGGCCCAGGGGTCCTACGAGCAGTACTTC.

The rearrangement joins TRBV5-4 to TRBJ2-5; the match to TRBD1 covers 7 bases. Germline lookup yields CDR1 SGHNT and CDR2 YYREEE (reference sequence). This CDR3 has 15 amino acids. After removal of 2 bases from V and 2 bases from J, the junction contained 6 bases not matched to a gene. The CDR3 coding sequence is TGTGCCAGCAGCTTAATGACAGGGACACAAGAGACCCAGTACTTC. Translating gives CASSLMTGTQETQYF.

This chain connects TRBV7-8 to TRBJ2-5, with 10 bases aligning to TRBD2. The J call may be mistaken, given a closer DNA end match to TRBJ2-7. CDR1 is SGHVS, CDR2 FQNEAQ, per germline. This CDR3 comprises 15 residues. CDR3 protein: CASSGASGSSYEQYF. The CDR3 DNA reads as TGTGCCAGCAGCGGCGCTAGCGGGAGCTCCTACGAGCAGTACTTC.

The V gene is TRBV4-2, the J gene TRBJ1-2, with a possible D match to TRBD1 (6 bases). From germline, CDR1 is LGHNA and CDR2 YNFKEQ. The CDR3 is made up of 16 amino acids. Trimming shortened V by 4 bases and J by 7 bases, and 22 bases separated the two germline ends. The DNA of the CDR3 is TGTGCCAGCAGCCCAAAAGAGGACAGCTATACGGTTGGCTACACCTTC. Its translation is CASSPKEDSYTVGYTF.

The chain uses TRBV6-5 and TRBJ2-7; 7 bases match TRBD1. The CDR3 covers 12 residues. The V and J ends lost 5 bases and 4 bases, in that order; junction bases with no gene match: 2. Germline V CDR1 and CDR2: MNHEY, SVGAGI. The CDR3 loop reads CASSRQGYEQYF. The CDR3 nucleotides read TGTGCCAGCAGTAGACAGGGATACGAGCAGTACTTC.

The chain's CDR3 is CASSPRGVGYDEQFF. In DNA, the CDR3 is TGTGCCAGCAGCCCCCGGGGGGTTGGATATGATGAGCAGTTCTTC. This chain connects TRBV6-5 to TRBJ2-1; the match to TRBD2 covers 7 bases. The length of the CDR3 is 15 residues. The germline V gene encodes CDR1 MNHEY and CDR2 SVGAGI. V lost 6 bases to trimming and J lost 8 bases; unmatched junction nucleotides: 13.

This rearrangement joins TRBV2 to TRBJ2-1; 8 bases are shared with TRBD2. V lost 5 bases and J lost 7; bases outside the gene matches: 10. CDR1 and CDR2 (germline): SNHLY, FYNNEI. The length of the CDR3 is 15 residues. In DNA form, the CDR3 reads TGTGCCAGCAGTATTCCCGGGGGGGTCAGAAATGAGCAGTTCTTC. Translated: CASSIPGGVRNEQFF.